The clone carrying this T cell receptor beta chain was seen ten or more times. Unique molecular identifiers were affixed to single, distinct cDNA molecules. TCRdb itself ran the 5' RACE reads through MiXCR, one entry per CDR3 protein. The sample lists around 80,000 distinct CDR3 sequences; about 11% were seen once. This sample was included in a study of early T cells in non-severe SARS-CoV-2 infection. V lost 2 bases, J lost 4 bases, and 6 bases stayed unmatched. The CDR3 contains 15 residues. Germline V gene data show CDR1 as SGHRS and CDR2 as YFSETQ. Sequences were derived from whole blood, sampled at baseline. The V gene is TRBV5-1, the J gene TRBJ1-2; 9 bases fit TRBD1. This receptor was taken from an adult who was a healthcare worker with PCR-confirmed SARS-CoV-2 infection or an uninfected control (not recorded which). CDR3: CASSLQGAIGYGYTF. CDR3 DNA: TGCGCCAGCAGCTTACAGGGGGCGATCGGCTATGGCTACACCTTC.